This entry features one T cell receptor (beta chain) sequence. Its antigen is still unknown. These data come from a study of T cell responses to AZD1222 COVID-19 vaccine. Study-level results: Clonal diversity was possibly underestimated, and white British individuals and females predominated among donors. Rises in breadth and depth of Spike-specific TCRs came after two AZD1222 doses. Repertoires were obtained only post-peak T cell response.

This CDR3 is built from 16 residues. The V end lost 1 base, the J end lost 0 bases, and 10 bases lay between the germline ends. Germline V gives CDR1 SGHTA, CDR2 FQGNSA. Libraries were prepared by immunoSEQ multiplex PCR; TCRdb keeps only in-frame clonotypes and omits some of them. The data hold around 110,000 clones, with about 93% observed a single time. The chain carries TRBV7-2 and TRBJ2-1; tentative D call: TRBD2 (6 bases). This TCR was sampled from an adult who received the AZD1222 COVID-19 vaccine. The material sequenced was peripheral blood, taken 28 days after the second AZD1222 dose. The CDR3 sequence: CASSLGLVSSYNEQFF. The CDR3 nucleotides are TGTGCCAGCAGCTTAGGACTAGTCAGCTCCTACAATGAGCAGTTCTTC.